A selection of T cell receptor beta chains follows, all from one sample in a study of T cells in Graves' hyperthyroidism and ophthalmopathy. TCRdb redid the calling of the multiplex PCR reads with MiXCR, one entry per CDR3 protein. The data contain about half a million distinct CDR3 sequences, approximately 25% of them singletons. The source material was blood. The receptor source for this set is a woman aged 25 to 45 with Graves' ophthalmopathy. Each CDR3 is given with its conserved first and last residue. The order of the fields is J gene, V gene, clone size, D gene, CDR3 DNA, CDR3 protein. A D gene is named only where the DNA matches it firmly. Where a row states a size, it is once, few, many or the class of an expanded clone; other rows omit it.

TRBJ1-2	TRBV5-1	few	.	TGCGCCAGCGCTCAAAGGGAATTCTCTGGGGGCTACACCTTC	CASAQREFSGGYTF
TRBJ1-2	TRBV10-2	.	.	TGCGCCAGCAGTGAGAAGGTTAGGGGATATGGCTACACCTTC	CASSEKVRGYGYTF
TRBJ1-1	TRBV27	many	.	TGTGCCAGCAGTCCCCTTTTGGAGAACACTGAAGCTTTCTTT	CASSPLLENTEAFF
TRBJ1-1	TRBV12-3/TRBV12-4	many	.	TGTGCCAGCAGTTTTGAGGGAGGCACTGAAGCTTTCTTT	CASSFEGGTEAFF
TRBJ1-6	TRBV12-3/TRBV12-4	.	.	TGTGCCAGCAGTTTTGGAGAGTTACCACCCCTCCACTTT	CASSFGELPPLHF
TRBJ1-5	TRBV6-2/TRBV6-3	.	.	TGTGCCAGCAGTTATCGACGGTCCTATAGCAATCAGCCCCAGCATTTT	CASSYRRSYSNQPQHF
TRBJ2-7	TRBV6-4	.	TRBD2	TGTGCCAGCAGTGCCTTGACTAGCGGGGGGCCTGTCTCCTACGAGCAGTACTTC	CASSALTSGGPVSYEQYF
TRBJ1-2	TRBV20-1	many	.	TGCAGTGCTAGCACCGGGACGGAGGCTTATGGCTACACCTTC	CSASTGTEAYGYTF
TRBJ2-7	TRBV6-5	many	.	TGTGCCAGCAGTTACGGGACAAAGCAGTGCTTC	CASSYGTKQCF
TRBJ1-5	TRBV19	few	TRBD1	TGTGCCAGTAGTATCCTACCCACAGGGGGCACCAATCAGCCCCAGCATTTT	CASSILPTGGTNQPQHF
TRBJ2-7	TRBV28	once	.	TGTGCCAGCAGTCCCGCCCCCGGGGCTCTCGAGCAGTACTTC	CASSPAPGALEQYF
TRBJ2-2	TRBV5-1	many	.	TGCGCCAGCAGCTGGGGGACGAACACCGGGGAGCTGTTTTTT	CASSWGTNTGELFF
TRBJ1-2	TRBV20-1	.	TRBD1	TGCAGTGCTCGGGACAGATTAGGCTACACCTTC	CSARDRLGYTF
TRBJ1-5	TRBV29-1	few	TRBD1	TGCAGCGTTATAACAGGGGGCGGAGGTAGCAATCAGCCCCAGCATTTT	CSVITGGGGSNQPQHF
TRBJ1-1	TRBV25-1	.	TRBD1	TGTGCCAGCAGCGAGGCGGGGACAGGGAACACTGAAGCTTTCTTT	CASSEAGTGNTEAFF
TRBJ2-7	TRBV6-5	many	.	TGTGCCAGCAGGATGACAGAATCCTCCTACGAGCAGTACTTC	CASRMTESSYEQYF
TRBJ2-2	TRBV20-1	few	.	TGCAGTGTGACGGGGGCCACCGGGGAGCTGTGTTTT	CSVTGATGELCF
TRBJ2-7	TRBV15	.	.	TGTGCCACCAGCAGAGCTTTAGCGGCAAACCACTACGAGCAGTACTTC	CATSRALAANHYEQYF
TRBJ2-7	TRBV5-1	many	TRBD1	TGCGCCAGCAGGGTCGGGACAGCTACCTACGAGCAGTACTTC	CASRVGTATYEQYF
TRBJ2-6	TRBV6-1	.	.	TGTGCCAGCAGTGAAATTATAGGGGCCAACGTCCTGACTTTC	CASSEIIGANVLTF
TRBJ2-2	TRBV30	many	.	TGTGCCTGGGTTACAAATGTAGGCGTCTCGTCTTTT	CAWVTNVGVSSF
TRBJ1-1	TRBV10-3	few	.	TGTGCCATCAGTGAGTCCGGTCTGAACACTGAAGCTTTCTTT	CAISESGLNTEAFF
TRBJ1-2	TRBV2	.	.	TGTGCCAGCAGCCTACAGGGAAATGGCTACACCTTC	CASSLQGNGYTF
TRBJ2-7	TRBV3-1	many	.	TGTGCCAGCAGCCCGACCGGGAGAACCGAGCAGTACTTC	CASSPTGRTEQYF
TRBJ2-7	TRBV18	many	.	TGTGCCAGCTCACCACCGGGGCGCGAGCAGTACTTC	CASSPPGREQYF
TRBJ2-4	TRBV29-1	once	.	TGCAGCGTCGAAACGGGACGTACAGCCAAAAACATTCAGTACTTC	CSVETGRTAKNIQYF
TRBJ2-5	TRBV11-2	many	TRBD2	TGTGCCAGCAGCCCCCGAATAGCGGGGGGAGAGACCCAGTACTTC	CASSPRIAGGETQYF
TRBJ1-5	TRBV19	.	.	TGTGCCAGTAGTAAAGTAGGCAGGGTTAATCAGCCCCAGCATTTT	CASSKVGRVNQPQHF
TRBJ1-5	TRBV24-1	many	.	TGTGCCACCAGTGAGAGTTGGGGGGTACCCCAGCATTTT	CATSESWGVPQHF
TRBJ2-2	TRBV11-2	many	.	TGTGCCAGCAGCTTAGATCGAGTGGGAAACACCGGGGAGCTGTTTTTT	CASSLDRVGNTGELFF
TRBJ1-1	TRBV12-3/TRBV12-4	many	.	TGTGCCAGCAGGCCCTACAGGAGAATGAACACTGAAGCTTTCTTT	CASRPYRRMNTEAFF
TRBJ2-7	TRBV28	.	.	TGTGCCAGCAGTGAGAGGGAGCAGTACTTC	CASSEREQYF
TRBJ1-2	TRBV12-3/TRBV12-4	few	.	TGTGCCATCACGGGGGGAAGCTATGGCTACACCTTC	CAITGGSYGYTF
TRBJ2-6	TRBV12-3/TRBV12-4	.	.	TGTGCCAGCAGTTTTTGGGGAACTGGGGCCAACGTCCTGACTTTC	CASSFWGTGANVLTF
TRBJ2-7	TRBV27	many	TRBD1	TGTGCCAGCACGCGGGTCGACAGGGACTCCTACGAGCAGTACTTC	CASTRVDRDSYEQYF
TRBJ2-7	TRBV4-1	many	TRBD1	TGCGCCAGCAACCAGGGCACAGGGGCTTTCTACGAGCAGTACTTC	CASNQGTGAFYEQYF
TRBJ2-4	TRBV28	.	.	TGTGCCAGCACTTTATCGGTAGCCAAAAACATTCAGTACTTC	CASTLSVAKNIQYF
TRBJ1-5	TRBV27	many	.	TGTGCCAGCGGACTTAATTGGGGGGCTGGGAGTCAGCCCCAGCATTTT	CASGLNWGAGSQPQHF
TRBJ1-5	TRBV19	.	.	TGTGCCAGTAGTACCCACGAGGGCCCGCAGCCCCAGCATTTT	CASSTHEGPQPQHF
TRBJ1-1	TRBV18	many	.	TGTGCCAGCTCGGATGTAACGGACGAAGCTTTCTTT	CASSDVTDEAFF
TRBJ2-5	TRBV28	once	TRBD2	TGTGCCAGCGACGCGGGGGGGCCCGGAGAGACCCAGTACTTC	CASDAGGPGETQYF
TRBJ1-2	TRBV28	many	.	TGTGCCAGCAGTTGGCAGAGCAACTATGGCTACACCTTC	CASSWQSNYGYTF
TRBJ2-7	TRBV6-2/TRBV6-3	many	.	TGTGCCAGCAGCCCCCAGGACCCTCAGGCCTCCTACGAGCAGTACTTC	CASSPQDPQASYEQYF
TRBJ2-6	TRBV5-1	many	.	TGCGCCAGCAGCTTGGTCGGGGCCAACGTCCTGACTTTC	CASSLVGANVLTF
TRBJ2-7	TRBV27	.	TRBD2	TGTGCCAGCAAAACACTAGCGGATTTCTACGAGCAGTACTTC	CASKTLADFYEQYF
TRBJ2-7	TRBV12-3/TRBV12-4	many	TRBD2	TGTGCCAGCAGTACACCGACTAGCGGGAGCTACGAGCAGTACTTC	CASSTPTSGSYEQYF